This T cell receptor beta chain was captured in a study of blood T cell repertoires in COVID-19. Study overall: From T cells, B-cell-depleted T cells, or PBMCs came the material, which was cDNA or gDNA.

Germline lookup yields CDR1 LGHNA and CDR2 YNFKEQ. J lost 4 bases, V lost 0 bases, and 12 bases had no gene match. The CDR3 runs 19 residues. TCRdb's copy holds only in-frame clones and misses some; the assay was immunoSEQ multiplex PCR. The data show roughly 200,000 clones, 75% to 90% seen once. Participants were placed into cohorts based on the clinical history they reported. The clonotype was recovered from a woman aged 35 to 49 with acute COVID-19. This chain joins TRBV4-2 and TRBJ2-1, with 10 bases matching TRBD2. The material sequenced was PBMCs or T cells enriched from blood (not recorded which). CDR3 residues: CASSQDASSGSAFYNEQFF. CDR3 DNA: TGTGCCAGCAGCCAAGATGCCTCTAGCGGGAGCGCTTTTTACAATGAGCAGTTCTTC.